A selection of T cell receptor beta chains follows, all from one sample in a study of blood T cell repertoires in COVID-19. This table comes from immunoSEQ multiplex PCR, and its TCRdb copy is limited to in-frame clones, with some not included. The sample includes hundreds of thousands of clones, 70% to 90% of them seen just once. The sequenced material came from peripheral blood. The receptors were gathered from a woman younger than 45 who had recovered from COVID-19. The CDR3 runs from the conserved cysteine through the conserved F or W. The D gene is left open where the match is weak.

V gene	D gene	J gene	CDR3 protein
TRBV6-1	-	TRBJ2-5	CASSEPGRETQYF
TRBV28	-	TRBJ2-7	CASSLRGSLSYEQYF
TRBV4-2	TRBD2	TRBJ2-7	CASSPGTSGDGQYF
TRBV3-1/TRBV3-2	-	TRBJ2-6	CASTNKKTAYSGANVLTF
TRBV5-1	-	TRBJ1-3	CASSLARSGNTIYF
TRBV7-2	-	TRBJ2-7	CASRRSWVGDEQYF
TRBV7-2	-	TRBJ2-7	CASSFGTWPGEQYF
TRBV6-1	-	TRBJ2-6	CASSDPGGRVTGANVLTF
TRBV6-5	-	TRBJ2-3	CASSLTLAGLQYF
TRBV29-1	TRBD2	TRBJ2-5	CSVVRSGGAETQYF
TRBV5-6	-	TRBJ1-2	CASSLDTTGEYGYTF
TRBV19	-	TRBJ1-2	CASSIMAGDGYTF
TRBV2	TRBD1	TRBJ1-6	CASRFPGTVNSPLHF
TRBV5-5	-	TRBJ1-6	CASSLAMRQTENSPLHF
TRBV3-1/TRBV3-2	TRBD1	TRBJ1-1	CASSPRWTGPMNTEAFF
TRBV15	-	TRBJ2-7	CATSRAPVYEQYF
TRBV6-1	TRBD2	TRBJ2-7	CASSDGTSGSSYEQYF
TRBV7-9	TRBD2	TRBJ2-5	CASSPGTSGRETQYF
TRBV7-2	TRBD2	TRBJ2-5	CASSLIGRAPETQYF
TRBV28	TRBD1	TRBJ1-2	CASSFLGVGQGREYGYTF
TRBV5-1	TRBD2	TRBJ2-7	CASSLEVGLWGGGEQYF
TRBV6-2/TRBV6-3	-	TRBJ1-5	CASSSGNQPQHF
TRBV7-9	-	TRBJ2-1	CASALGSSYNEQFF
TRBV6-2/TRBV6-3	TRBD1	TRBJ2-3	CASSGRGQDTQYF
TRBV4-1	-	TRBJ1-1	CASSQEESGITEAFF
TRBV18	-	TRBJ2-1	CASSPSAGRSYNEQFF
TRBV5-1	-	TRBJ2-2	CASSSVAGLELFF
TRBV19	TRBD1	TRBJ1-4	CASSMWDRATNEKLFF
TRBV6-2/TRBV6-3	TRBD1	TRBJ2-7	CASSLGGQVTYEQYF
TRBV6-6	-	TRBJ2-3	CASLPQGPADTQYF
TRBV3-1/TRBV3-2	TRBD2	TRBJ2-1	CASSPPLGSGGLNEQFF
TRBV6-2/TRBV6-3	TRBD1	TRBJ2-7	CASSSLWTGKEQYF